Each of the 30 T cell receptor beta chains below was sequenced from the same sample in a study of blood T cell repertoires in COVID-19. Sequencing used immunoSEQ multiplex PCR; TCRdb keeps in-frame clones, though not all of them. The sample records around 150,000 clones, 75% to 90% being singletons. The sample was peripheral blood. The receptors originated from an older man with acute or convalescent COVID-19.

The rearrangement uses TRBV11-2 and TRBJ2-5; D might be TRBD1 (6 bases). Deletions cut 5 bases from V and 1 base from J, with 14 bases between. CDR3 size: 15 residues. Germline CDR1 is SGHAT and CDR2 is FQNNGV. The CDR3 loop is CASSPLGGFQETQYF. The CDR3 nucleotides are TGTGCCAGCAGCCCGTTAGGGGGATTCCAAGAGACCCAGTACTTC.

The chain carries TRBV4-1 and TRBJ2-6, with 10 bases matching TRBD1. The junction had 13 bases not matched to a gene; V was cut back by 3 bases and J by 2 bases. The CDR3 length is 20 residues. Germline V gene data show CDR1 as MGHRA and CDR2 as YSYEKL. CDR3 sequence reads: CASSHQWTGGGSPGANVLTF. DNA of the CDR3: TGCGCCAGCAGCCACCAATGGACAGGGGGGGGATCCCCTGGGGCCAACGTCCTGACTTTC.

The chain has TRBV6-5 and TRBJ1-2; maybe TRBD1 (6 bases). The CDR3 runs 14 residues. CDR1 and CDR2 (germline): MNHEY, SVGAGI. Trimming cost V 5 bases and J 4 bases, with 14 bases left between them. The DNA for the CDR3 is TGTGCCAGCAGTCAGGGGCCGACTCGCTATGGCTACACCTTC. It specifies CASSQGPTRYGYTF.

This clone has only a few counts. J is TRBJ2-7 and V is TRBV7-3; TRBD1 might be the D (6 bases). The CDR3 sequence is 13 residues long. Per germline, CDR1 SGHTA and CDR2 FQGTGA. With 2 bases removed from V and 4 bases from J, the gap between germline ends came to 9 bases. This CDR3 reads CASSLSGQYEQYF. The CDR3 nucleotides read TGTGCCAGCAGCTTATCAGGACAGTACGAGCAGTACTTC.

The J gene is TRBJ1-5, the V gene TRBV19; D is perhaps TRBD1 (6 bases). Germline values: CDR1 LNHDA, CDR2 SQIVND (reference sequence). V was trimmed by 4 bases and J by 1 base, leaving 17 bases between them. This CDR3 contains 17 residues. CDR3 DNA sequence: TGTGCCAGTAGTACACGGGGGGGGCCATCGAGCAATCAGCCCCAGCATTTT. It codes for CASSTRGGPSSNQPQHF.

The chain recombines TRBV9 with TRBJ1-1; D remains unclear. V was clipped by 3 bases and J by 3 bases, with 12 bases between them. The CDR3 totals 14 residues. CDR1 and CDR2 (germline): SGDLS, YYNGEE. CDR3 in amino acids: CASSGADGDTEAFF. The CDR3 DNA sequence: TGTGCCAGCAGCGGGGCCGACGGGGACACTGAAGCTTTCTTT. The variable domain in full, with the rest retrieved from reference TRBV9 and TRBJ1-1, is DSGVTQTPKHLITATGQRVTLRCSPRSGDLSVYWYQQSLDQGLQFLIQYYNGEERAKGNILERFSAQQFPDLHSELNLSSLELGDSALYFCASSGADGDTEAFFGQGTRLTVV.

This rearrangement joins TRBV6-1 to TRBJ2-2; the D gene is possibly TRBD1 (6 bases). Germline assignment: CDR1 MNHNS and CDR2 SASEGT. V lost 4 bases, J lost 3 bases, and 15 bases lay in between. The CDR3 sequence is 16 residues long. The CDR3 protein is CASSGRTGFYTGELFF. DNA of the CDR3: TGTGCCAGCAGTGGTCGAACAGGGTTTTACACCGGGGAGCTGTTTTTT.

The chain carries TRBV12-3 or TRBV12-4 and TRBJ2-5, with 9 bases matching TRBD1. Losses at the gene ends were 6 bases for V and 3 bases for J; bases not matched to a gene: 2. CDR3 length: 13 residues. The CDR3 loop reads CASRGQGEETQYF. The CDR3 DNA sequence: TGTGCCAGCAGGGGACAGGGAGAAGAGACCCAGTACTTC.

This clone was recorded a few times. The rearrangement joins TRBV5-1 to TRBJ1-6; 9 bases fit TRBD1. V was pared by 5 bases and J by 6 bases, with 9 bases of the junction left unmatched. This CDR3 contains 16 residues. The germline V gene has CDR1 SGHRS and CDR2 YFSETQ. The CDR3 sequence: CASRRGQGVLNSPLHF. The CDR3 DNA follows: TGCGCCAGCAGGCGGGGACAGGGCGTCCTTAATTCACCCCTCCACTTT.

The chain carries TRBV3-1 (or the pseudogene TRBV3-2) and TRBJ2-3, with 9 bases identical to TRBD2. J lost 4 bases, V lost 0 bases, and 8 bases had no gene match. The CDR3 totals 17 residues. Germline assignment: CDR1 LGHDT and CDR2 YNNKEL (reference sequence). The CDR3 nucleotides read TGTGCCAGCAGCCAAGATCCTGTAGCGGGAGCGTCAGATACGCAGTATTTT. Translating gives CASSQDPVAGASDTQYF.

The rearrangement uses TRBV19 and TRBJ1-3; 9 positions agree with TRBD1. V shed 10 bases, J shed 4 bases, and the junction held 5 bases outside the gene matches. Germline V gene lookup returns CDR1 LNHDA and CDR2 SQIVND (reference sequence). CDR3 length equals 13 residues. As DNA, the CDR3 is TGTGCCACCGGACAGGGGAAAGGAAACACCATATATTTT. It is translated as CATGQGKGNTIYF.

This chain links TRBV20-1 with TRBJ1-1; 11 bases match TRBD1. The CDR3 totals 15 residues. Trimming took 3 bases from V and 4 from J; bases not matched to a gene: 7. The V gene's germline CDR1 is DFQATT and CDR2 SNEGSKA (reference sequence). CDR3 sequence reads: CSASSPGTGGTEAFF. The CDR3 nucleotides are TGCAGTGCTAGTAGTCCCGGGACAGGGGGCACTGAAGCTTTCTTT.

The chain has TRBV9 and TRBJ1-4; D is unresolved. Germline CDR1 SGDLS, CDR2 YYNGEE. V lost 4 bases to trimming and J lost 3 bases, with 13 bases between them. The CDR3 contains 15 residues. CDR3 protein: CASSFRGAANEKLFF. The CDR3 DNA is TGTGCCAGCAGCTTCCGGGGAGCTGCTAATGAAAAACTGTTTTTT.

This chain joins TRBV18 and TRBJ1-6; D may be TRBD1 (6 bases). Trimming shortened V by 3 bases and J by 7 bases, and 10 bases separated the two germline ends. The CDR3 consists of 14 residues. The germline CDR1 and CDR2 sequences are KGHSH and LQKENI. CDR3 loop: CASSPLDRNSPLHF. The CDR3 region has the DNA TGTGCCAGCTCACCCTTGGACAGAAATTCACCCCTCCACTTT.

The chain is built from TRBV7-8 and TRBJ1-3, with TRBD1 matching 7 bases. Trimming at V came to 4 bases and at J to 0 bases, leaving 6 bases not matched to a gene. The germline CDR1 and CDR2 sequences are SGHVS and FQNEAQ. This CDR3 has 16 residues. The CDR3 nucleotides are TGTGCCAGCAGCTCAACAGGGGCGCTCTCTGGAAACACCATATATTTT. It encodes CASSSTGALSGNTIYF.

For the CDR3, the DNA is TGTGCCAGCAGAGGACTAGCTGAGCAGTTCTTC. Amino acids: CASRGLAEQFF. The chain has TRBV2 and TRBJ2-1; 8 nucleotides match TRBD2. The CDR3 runs to 11 residues. Trimming took 6 bases from V and 9 from J; bases not matched to a gene: 1. CDR1 SNHLY and CDR2 FYNNEI come from the germline V gene.

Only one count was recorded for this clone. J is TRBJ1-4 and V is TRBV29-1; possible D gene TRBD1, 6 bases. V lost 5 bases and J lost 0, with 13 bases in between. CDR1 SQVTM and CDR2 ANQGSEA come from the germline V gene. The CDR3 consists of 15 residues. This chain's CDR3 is CSVSQEGATNEKLFF. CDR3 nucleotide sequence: TGCAGCGTTTCTCAAGAGGGGGCAACTAATGAAAAACTGTTTTTT.

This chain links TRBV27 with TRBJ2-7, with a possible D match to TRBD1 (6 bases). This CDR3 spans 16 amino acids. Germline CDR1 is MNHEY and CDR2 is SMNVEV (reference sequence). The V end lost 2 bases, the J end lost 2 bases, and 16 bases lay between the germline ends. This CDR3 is CASSLKGHTTPYEQYF. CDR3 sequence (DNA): TGTGCCAGCAGTTTAAAGGGACACACCACCCCCTACGAGCAGTACTTC.

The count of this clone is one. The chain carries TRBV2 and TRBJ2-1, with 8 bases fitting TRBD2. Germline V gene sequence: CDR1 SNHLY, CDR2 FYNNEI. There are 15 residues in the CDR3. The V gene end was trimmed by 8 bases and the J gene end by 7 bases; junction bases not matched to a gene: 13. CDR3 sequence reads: CASRTGLAPVNEQFF. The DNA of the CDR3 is TGTGCCAGCCGTACCGGACTAGCCCCAGTGAATGAGCAGTTCTTC.

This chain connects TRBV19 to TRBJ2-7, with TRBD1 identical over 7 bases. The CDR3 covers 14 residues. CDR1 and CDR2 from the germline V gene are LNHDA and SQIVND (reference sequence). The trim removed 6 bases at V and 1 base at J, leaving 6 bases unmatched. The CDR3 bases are TGTGCCAGTAGGCCCGGGACAGCATCCTACGAGCAGTACTTC. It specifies CASRPGTASYEQYF.

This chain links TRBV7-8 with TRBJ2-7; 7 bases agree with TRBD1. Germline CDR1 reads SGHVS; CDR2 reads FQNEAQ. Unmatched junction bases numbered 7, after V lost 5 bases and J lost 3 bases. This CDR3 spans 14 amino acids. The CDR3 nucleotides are TGTGCCAGCAGCCTCCGGACAGGCGGCTACGAGCAGTACTTC. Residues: CASSLRTGGYEQYF.

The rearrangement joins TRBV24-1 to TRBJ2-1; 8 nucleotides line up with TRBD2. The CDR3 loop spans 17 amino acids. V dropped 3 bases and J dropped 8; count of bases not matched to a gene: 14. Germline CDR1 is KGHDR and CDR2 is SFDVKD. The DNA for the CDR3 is TGTGCCACCAGTGATGGGGGAGCGGGAGATGTCGGCTATGAGCAGTTCTTC. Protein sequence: CATSDGGAGDVGYEQFF.

The CDR3 nucleotides read TGTGCCAGCAGCTTAGCGCTACTAGCGGGATTGAATGAGCAGTTCTTC. Its translation: CASSLALLAGLNEQFF. This chain connects TRBV7-2 to TRBJ2-1; TRBD2 agrees at 10 bases. V was clipped by 0 bases and J by 7 bases; unmatched bases: 6. CDR3 length: 16 amino acids. Germline V lookup: CDR1 SGHTA, CDR2 FQGNSA.

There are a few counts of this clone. As DNA, the CDR3 is TGTGCCAGCAGTTTACCCGGGACTAGCGAATATTTCGGAATTTACGAGCAGTACTTC. Residues: CASSLPGTSEYFGIYEQYF. J is TRBJ2-7 and V is TRBV28; the match to TRBD2 covers 10 bases. Germline CDR1 MDHEN, CDR2 SYDVKM. This CDR3 comprises 19 residues. Trimming at V came to 2 bases and at J to 4 bases, leaving 17 bases not matched to a gene.

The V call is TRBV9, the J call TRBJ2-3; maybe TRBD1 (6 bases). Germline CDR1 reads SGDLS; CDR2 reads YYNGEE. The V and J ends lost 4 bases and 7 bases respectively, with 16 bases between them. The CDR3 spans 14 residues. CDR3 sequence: CASSSQQGLNTQYF. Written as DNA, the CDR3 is TGTGCCAGCAGCAGCCAACAGGGTTTAAATACGCAGTATTTT.

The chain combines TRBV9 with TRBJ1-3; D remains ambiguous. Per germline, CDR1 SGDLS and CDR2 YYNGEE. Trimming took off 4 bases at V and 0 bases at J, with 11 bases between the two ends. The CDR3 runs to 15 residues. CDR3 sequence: CASSPTPDSGNTIYF. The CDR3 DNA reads TGTGCCAGCAGCCCGACACCGGACTCTGGAAACACCATATATTTT.

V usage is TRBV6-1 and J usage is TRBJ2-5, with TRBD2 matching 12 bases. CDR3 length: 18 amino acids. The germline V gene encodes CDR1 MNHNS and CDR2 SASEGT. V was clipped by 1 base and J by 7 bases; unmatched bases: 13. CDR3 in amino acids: CASSEEGWASGGAVTQYF. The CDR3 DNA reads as TGTGCCAGCAGTGAAGAAGGTTGGGCTAGCGGGGGGGCGGTGACCCAGTACTTC.

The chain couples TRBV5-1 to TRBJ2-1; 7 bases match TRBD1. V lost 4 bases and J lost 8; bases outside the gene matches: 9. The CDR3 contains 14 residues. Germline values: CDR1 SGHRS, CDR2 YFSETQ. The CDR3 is CASSLRQGAHEQFF. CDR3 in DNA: TGCGCCAGCAGCCTAAGACAGGGAGCCCATGAGCAGTTCTTC.

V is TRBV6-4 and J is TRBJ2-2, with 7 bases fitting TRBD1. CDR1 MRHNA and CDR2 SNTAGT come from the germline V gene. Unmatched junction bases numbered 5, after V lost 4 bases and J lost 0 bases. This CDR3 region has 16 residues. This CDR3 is CASSATGATNTGELFF. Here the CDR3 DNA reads TGTGCCAGCAGTGCCACAGGGGCTACGAACACCGGGGAGCTGTTTTTT.

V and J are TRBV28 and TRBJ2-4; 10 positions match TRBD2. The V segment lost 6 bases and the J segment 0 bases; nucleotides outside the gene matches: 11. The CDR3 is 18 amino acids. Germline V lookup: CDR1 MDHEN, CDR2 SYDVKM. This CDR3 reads CASRHSGGPLQAKNIQYF. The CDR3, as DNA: TGTGCCAGCAGACATAGCGGGGGGCCCCTACAAGCCAAAAACATTCAGTACTTC.